This TCR beta chain was sequenced for a study of blood T cell repertoires in COVID-19. Overall study context: The United States, Italy and Spain supplied acute and convalescent COVID-19 samples. PBMCs, B-cell-depleted T cells, or T cells provided the cDNA or gDNA that made up the material.

Germline-derived CDR1 and CDR2 are SGHTA and FQGTGA. The J segment lost 5 bases and the V segment lost 3 bases, leaving 1 base of the junction unmatched. CDR3 length: 14 residues. The data were produced by immunoSEQ multiplex PCR, yet TCRdb's version contains in-frame clones alone and is incomplete. The data show under 250,000 clones, 85% to 95% seen once. This chain joins TRBV7-3 and TRBJ1-6; the match to TRBD1 covers 7 bases. Sequencing input: peripheral blood. This TCR came from a man aged 25-40 years with COVID-19, enrolled during active disease. The chain's CDR3 is CASSLGTDNSPLHF. Here the CDR3 DNA reads TGTGCCAGCAGCTTGGGGACAGATAATTCACCCCTCCACTTT.